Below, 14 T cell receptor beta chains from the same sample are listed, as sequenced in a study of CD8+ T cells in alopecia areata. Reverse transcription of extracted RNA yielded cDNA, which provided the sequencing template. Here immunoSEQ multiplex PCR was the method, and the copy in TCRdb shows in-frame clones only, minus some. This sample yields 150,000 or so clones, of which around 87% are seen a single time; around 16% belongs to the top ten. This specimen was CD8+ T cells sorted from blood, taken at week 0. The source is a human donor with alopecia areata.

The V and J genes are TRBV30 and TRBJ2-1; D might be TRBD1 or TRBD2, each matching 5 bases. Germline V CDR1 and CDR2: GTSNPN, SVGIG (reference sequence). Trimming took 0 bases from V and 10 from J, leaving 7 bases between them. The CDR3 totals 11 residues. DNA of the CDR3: TGTGCCTGGAGTGTGGGGGTGGAGCAGTTCTTC. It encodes CAWSVGVEQFF.

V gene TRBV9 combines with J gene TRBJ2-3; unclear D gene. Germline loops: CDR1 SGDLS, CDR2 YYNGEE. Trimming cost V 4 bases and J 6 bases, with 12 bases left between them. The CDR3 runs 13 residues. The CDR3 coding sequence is TGTGCCAGCAGCCGAGGAACCGCTGATACGCAGTATTTT. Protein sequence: CASSRGTADTQYF.

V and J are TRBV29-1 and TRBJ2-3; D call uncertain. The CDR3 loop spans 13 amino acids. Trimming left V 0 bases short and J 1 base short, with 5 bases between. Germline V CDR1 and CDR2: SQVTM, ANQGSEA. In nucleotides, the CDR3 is TGCAGCGTTGAAGAGGTCCGCACAGATACGCAGTATTTT. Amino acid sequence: CSVEEVRTDTQYF.

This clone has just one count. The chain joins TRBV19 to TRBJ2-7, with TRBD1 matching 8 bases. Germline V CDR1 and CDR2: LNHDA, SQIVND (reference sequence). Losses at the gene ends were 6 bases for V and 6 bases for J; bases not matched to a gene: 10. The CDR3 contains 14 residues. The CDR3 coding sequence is TGTGCCAGTAGCTACGGGACAGGCTTCGCCGAGCAGTACTTC. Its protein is CASSYGTGFAEQYF.

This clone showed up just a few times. The CDR3 here is CASSIVPTTNTGELFF. DNA of the CDR3: TGTGCCAGTAGTATCGTCCCCACAACGAACACCGGGGAGCTGTTTTTT. The chain uses TRBV19 and TRBJ2-2; no clear D. V was cut by 3 bases and J by 0 bases, with 11 bases left in between. The CDR3 length is 16 residues. Germline CDR1 is LNHDA and CDR2 is SQIVND (reference sequence). The complete variable domain, with remaining parts taken from reference TRBV19 and TRBJ2-2, reads DGGITQSPKYLFRKEGQNVTLSCEQNLNHDAMYWYRQDPGQGLRLIYYSQIVNDFQKGDIAEGYSVSREKKESFPLTVTSAQKNPTAFYLCASSIVPTTNTGELFFGEGSRLTVL.

CDR3 DNA sequence: TGTGCCAGCAGCGGACCTTGGACAGATAGCAATCAGCCCCAGCATTTT. Translation gives CASSGPWTDSNQPQHF. The gene calls are TRBV28 and TRBJ1-5; weak D call: TRBD1 (6 bases). Trimming shortened V by 6 bases and J by 0 bases, and 15 bases separated the two germline ends. The CDR3 is 16 residues long. CDR1 is MDHEN and CDR2 is SYDVKM in the germline V gene.

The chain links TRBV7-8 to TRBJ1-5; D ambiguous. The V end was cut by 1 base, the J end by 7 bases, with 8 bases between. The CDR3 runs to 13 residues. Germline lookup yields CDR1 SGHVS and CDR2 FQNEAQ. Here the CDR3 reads CASSLGSGQPQHF. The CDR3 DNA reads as TGTGCCAGCAGCTTAGGGTCCGGGCAGCCCCAGCATTTT. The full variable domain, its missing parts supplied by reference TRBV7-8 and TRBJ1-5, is GAGVSQSPRYKVAKRGQDVALRCDPISGHVSLFWYQQALGQGPEFLTYFQNEAQLDKSGLPSDRFFAERPEGSVSTLKIQRTQQEDSAVYLCASSLGSGQPQHFGDGTRLSIL.

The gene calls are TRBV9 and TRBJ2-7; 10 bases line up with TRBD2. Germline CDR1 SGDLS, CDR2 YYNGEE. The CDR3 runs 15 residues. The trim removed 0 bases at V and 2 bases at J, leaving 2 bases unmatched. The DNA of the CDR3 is TGTGCCAGCAGCGTAGCAAGCGGGGGGGCCTACGAGCAGTACTTC. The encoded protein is CASSVASGGAYEQYF.

In nucleotides, the CDR3 is TGTGCCAGCAGCCACGGGACAGTGCAGTACTTC. Encoded protein: CASSHGTVQYF. The chain joins TRBV27 to TRBJ2-7, with 7 bases matching TRBD1. The V segment lost 6 bases and the J segment 9 bases; nucleotides outside the gene matches: 5. This CDR3 is built from 11 residues. Germline V gives CDR1 MNHEY, CDR2 SMNVEV (reference sequence).

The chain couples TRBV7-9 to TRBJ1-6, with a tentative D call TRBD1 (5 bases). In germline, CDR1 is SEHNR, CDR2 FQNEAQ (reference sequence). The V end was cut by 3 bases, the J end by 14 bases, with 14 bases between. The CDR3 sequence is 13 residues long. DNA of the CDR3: TGTGCCAGCAGCTTTTCGACAGCGAAAACCCTCCACTTT. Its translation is CASSFSTAKTLHF.

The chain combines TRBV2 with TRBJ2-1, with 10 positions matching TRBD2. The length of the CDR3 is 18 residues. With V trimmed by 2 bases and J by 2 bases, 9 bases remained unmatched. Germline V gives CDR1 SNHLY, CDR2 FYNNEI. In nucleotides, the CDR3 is TGTGCCAGCAGTGAACGGCTAGCGGGGGATTACGCCTACAATGAGCAGTTCTTC. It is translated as CASSERLAGDYAYNEQFF.

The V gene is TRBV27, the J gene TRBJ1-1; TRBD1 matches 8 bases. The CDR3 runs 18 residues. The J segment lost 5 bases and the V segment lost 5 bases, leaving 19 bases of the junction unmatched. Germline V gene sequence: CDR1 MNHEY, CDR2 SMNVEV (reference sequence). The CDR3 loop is CASSMDRESFSLRTEAFF. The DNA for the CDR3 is TGTGCCAGCAGTATGGACAGGGAATCCTTCTCTTTGAGGACTGAAGCTTTCTTT.

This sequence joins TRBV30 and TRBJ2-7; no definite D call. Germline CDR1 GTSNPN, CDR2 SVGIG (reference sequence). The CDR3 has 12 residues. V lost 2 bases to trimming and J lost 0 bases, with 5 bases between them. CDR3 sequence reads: CAWSSSSYEQYF. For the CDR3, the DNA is TGTGCCTGGAGTAGCAGCTCCTACGAGCAGTACTTC.

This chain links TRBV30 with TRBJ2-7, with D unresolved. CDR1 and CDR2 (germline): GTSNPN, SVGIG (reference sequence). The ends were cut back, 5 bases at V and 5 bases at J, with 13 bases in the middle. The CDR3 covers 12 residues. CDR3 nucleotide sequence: TGTGCCTGGTTCCTTTCAGAAGACGAGCAGTACTTC. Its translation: CAWFLSEDEQYF.